Shown below are 10 T cell receptor beta chains from a single sample sequenced in a study of T cells expressing NK-cell markers. TCRdb re-called the 5' RACE reads, yielding one record per CDR3 amino acid sequence without DNA. The sample table sets out around 550,000 distinct CDR3 sequences. The sample taken for sequencing was blood T cells: a sorted CD56 or NKG2C T cell subset, CD4+ or CD8+ T cells, or bulk PBMC T cells (not recorded which). Source of these receptors: a man between 18 and 29 years old in good health.

V is TRBV6-2 or TRBV6-3 and J is TRBJ2-6. The CDR3 length is 15 residues. Germline values: CDR1 MNHEY, CDR2 SVGEGT. The CDR3: CASSYSDTGANVLTF.

This sequence joins TRBV2 and TRBJ2-5; the D call from TCRdb, TRBD2, cannot be confirmed without DNA. The CDR3 spans 15 residues. Germline V gives CDR1 SNHLY, CDR2 FYNNEI. CDR3 sequence: CASSGQLARRETQYF.

This chain links TRBV20-1 with TRBJ1-3. Germline assignment: CDR1 DFQATT and CDR2 SNEGSKA (reference sequence). The length of the CDR3 is 11 residues. The CDR3 reads CSARDRNTIYF.

The chain uses TRBV6-1 and TRBJ2-2; the TRBD2 assignment by TCRdb is unverifiable without DNA. This CDR3 is built from 17 residues. Germline V gene data show CDR1 as MNHNS and CDR2 as SASEGT. This CDR3 is CAISEGLAGVWTGELFF.

The V gene is TRBV20-1, the J gene TRBJ2-7; TCRdb outputs TRBD1, but without DNA this stays unchecked. Germline assignment: CDR1 DFQATT and CDR2 SNEGSKA (reference sequence). There are 13 residues in the CDR3. This CDR3 is CSAMRGADYEQYF.

The chain joins TRBV11-2 to TRBJ2-2; TCRdb indicates TRBD2, and absent DNA this call remains unverified. Germline V gene data show CDR1 as SGHAT and CDR2 as FQNNGV. This CDR3 is 17 amino acids long. The CDR3 here is CASRPISGSPNTGELFF.

This sequence joins TRBV29-1 and TRBJ1-2; absent DNA, TCRdb's TRBD1 call cannot be checked. Germline loops: CDR1 SQVTM, CDR2 ANQGSEA. This CDR3 has 13 amino acids. The CDR3 sequence: CSVGWTSKGGYTF.

J is TRBJ2-5 and V is TRBV5-5; the D gene TCRdb calls, TRBD2, cannot be checked with no DNA. CDR1 and CDR2 (germline): SGHKS, YYEKEE (reference sequence). The length of the CDR3 is 16 residues. The CDR3 is CASSLVVGGFQETQYF.

The chain recombines TRBV5-1 with TRBJ2-6. Germline CDR1 and CDR2: SGHRS and YFSETQ. The CDR3 consists of 13 residues. This chain's CDR3 is CASSALIANVLTF.

V and J are TRBV30 and TRBJ2-3; TCRdb names TRBD1, which stays unverified in the absence of DNA. CDR1 and CDR2 from the germline V gene are GTSNPN and SVGIG (reference sequence). The CDR3 is 14 amino acids. This CDR3 is CAWTVGGVGDTQYF.